Given below is one T cell receptor (beta chain) in context. Its matching antigen is unknown. This PCR relied on a set of 60 Vbeta primers and 13 Jbeta primers. Generated by immunoSEQ multiplex PCR, the TCRdb table keeps only in-frame clones and is missing some. The sample contains about 110,000 clones, more than 65% of which appear only once. The data stem from a study of cytomegalovirus exposure and HLA in healthy donors. At the level of the study: Some 200 million T cells yielded more than 90 million unique TCR beta sequences, as an earlier analysis found. Study-wide results and caveats: A missense DCLRE1C variant was associated with V- and J-gene trimming of TCR beta chains in a later analysis, and an independent cohort replicated the association. Most TCR beta V segments were productive about 90% or about 30% of the time in an earlier analysis. Exclusion as indistinguishable affected some V segments, including TRBV6-2 and TRBV6-3.

Germline V gene sequence: CDR1 SGHAT, CDR2 FQNNGV. V lost 5 bases, J lost 5 bases, and 13 bases stayed unmatched. This CDR3 comprises 17 residues. This TCR was sampled from a human donor in good health. Sequencing was performed on PBMCs. The V gene is TRBV11-2, the J gene TRBJ2-2; 8 bases align to TRBD1. The CDR3 region has the DNA TGTGCCAGCAGCCCTCCCTGGGCAGGGGGCCGAACCGGGGAGCTGTTTTTT. Its translation is CASSPPWAGGRTGELFF.